The subject of this entry is one T cell receptor beta chain. This entry comes from a study of blood T cell repertoires in COVID-19. Authors' methods: Amplification of reference gene primers was used by the study to estimate nucleated cell counts. Assay: immunoSEQ multiplex PCR; the TCRdb copy retains only in-frame clones and omits some. That table supplies the V and J calls and clone size; D and trimming were determined from the DNA. This repertoire shows 54,000 or so clones, roughly 84% found once; its top ten account for 7.8%. The V gene end was trimmed by 2 bases and the J gene end by 1 base; junction bases not matched to a gene: 1. Germline V gives CDR1 MDHEN, CDR2 SYDVKM. The CDR3 totals 15 residues.

This chain joins TRBV28 and TRBJ1-2, with 10 nucleotides matching TRBD1. The clonotype originates from a middle-aged man with active COVID-19. Sequencing was performed on peripheral blood. The CDR3 nucleotides read TGTGCCAGCAGTTTAGGGACAGGGGTTAACTATGGCTACACCTTC. Translated, it gives CASSLGTGVNYGYTF.